This T cell receptor (beta chain) came from a study of blood T cell repertoires in COVID-19. Authors' processing steps: Estimates of nucleated cell counts were drawn from the amplification of reference gene primers. Measured with immunoSEQ multiplex PCR; TCRdb has only the in-frame clones, and not every one. V and J calls and clone size are as listed in that table; D and trimming were resolved from the DNA. The table has more than 130,000 clones, approximately 80% seen once; the top ten hold under 10%. The CDR3 consists of 15 residues. Germline V gene lookup returns CDR1 KGHSH and CDR2 LQKENI. Deletions cut 1 base from V and 0 bases from J, with 4 bases between.

The receptor's source is an elderly woman in a cohort sampled during active or convalescent COVID-19. The chain joins TRBV18 to TRBJ2-6; no clear D gene. The specimen was peripheral blood. This CDR3 is CASSPRNSGANVLTF. The CDR3 bases are TGTGCCAGCTCACCACGTAACTCTGGGGCCAACGTCCTGACTTTC.